The 3 T cell receptor beta chains below were found in one sample sequenced in a study of CD8 T cells in Susac syndrome. Reverse transcription of about 0.45 to 1 ug RNA was carried out with random hexamers. One entry per CDR3 protein, called by TCRdb with MiXCR from the immunoSEQ multiplex PCR reads. Of about 120,000 distinct CDR3 sequences listed, around 94% are singletons. Source material: CD4+ T cells from PBMCs. The source of these receptors is a human donor in good health.

J is TRBJ2-7 and V is TRBV2; tentative D call: TRBD1 (6 bases). Trimming took 8 bases from V and 3 from J, leaving 14 bases between them. The CDR3 is 13 residues long. CDR1 is SNHLY, CDR2 FYNNEI, per germline. The CDR3 bases are TGTGCCAGCGGCGGACGGACAGACTACGAGCAGTACTTC. Amino acids: CASGGRTDYEQYF.

The V call is TRBV7-8, the J call TRBJ2-7; 8 nucleotides align to TRBD1. This CDR3 has 13 amino acids. Per germline, CDR1 SGHVS and CDR2 FQNEAQ. Trimming cost V 5 bases and J 12 bases; bases outside gene matches: 12. The CDR3 DNA sequence: TGTGCCAGCAGCCCGGTCCCGGGACAGGACCGGTACTTC. Its protein is CASSPVPGQDRYF.

V is TRBV20-1 and J is TRBJ2-3; 8 bases fit TRBD1. Losses at the gene ends were 6 bases for V and 4 bases for J; bases not matched to a gene: 3. The CDR3 is 12 residues long. The germline V gene has CDR1 DFQATT and CDR2 SNEGSKA (reference sequence). CDR3 nucleotide sequence: TGCAGTGCAGAACAGGGGGCAGATACGCAGTATTTT. This translates into CSAEQGADTQYF.